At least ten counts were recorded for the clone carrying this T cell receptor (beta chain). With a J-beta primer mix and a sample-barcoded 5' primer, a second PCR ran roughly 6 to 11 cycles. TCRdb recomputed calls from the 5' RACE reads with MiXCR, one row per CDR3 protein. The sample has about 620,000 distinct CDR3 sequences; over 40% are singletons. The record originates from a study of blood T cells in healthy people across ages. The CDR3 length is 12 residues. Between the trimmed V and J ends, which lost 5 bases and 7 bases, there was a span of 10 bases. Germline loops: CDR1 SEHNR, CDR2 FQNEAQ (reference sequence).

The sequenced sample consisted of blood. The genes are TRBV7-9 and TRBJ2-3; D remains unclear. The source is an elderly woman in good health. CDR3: CASSPPPNTQYF. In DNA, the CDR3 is TGTGCCAGCAGCCCCCCACCTAATACGCAGTATTTT.